The clone carrying this T cell receptor beta chain was found once. The target antigen is unknown. TCRdb's table, derived via immunoSEQ multiplex PCR, lists solely in-frame clones and lacks some. The table records about 64,000 clones, approximately 87% of them present only once. The data derive from a study of pediatric ulcerative colitis. V lost 7 bases, J lost 3 bases, and 16 bases lay in between. The CDR3 spans 14 residues. Looked up from germline, CDR1 is SGHTA and CDR2 is FQGNSA. Study-wide points: No controls had the two rectal clonotypes shared by ulcerative colitis patients. A couple of patients' blood samples yielded substantially fewer templates.

This clonotype was obtained from a boy between 10 and 17 years old with severe ulcerative colitis. The sequenced sample was blood. The chain uses TRBV7-2 and TRBJ2-7; D perhaps matches TRBD2 (5 bases). CDR3 protein: CASNQWELGYEQYF. DNA of the CDR3: TGTGCCAGCAATCAGTGGGAGTTAGGCTACGAGCAGTACTTC. The variable domain in full, with the rest retrieved from reference TRBV7-2 and TRBJ2-7, is GAGVSQSPSNKVTEKGKDVELRCDPISGHTALYWYRQSLGQGLEFLIYFQGNSAPDKSGLPSDRFSAERTGGSVSTLTIQRTQQEDSAVYLCASNQWELGYEQYFGPGTRLTVT.